These 24 T cell receptor beta chains originate from one sample sequenced in a study of blood T cell repertoires in COVID-19. Profiled with immunoSEQ multiplex PCR; TCRdb holds only in-frame clones, not every one. The table has about 270,000 clones, more than 80% seen once. Sample: PBMCs or T cells enriched from blood (not recorded which). The receptor source for this set is a woman between 18 and 29 years old who had recovered from COVID-19.

This rearrangement joins TRBV5-1 to TRBJ2-7, with 7 bases that match TRBD1. The CDR3 sequence is 16 residues long. V shed 0 bases and J 0 bases; nucleotides not matched to a gene: 6. Per germline, CDR1 SGHRS and CDR2 YFSETQ. The CDR3: CASSLATGVASYEQYF. DNA of the CDR3: TGCGCCAGCAGCTTGGCCACAGGGGTCGCCTCCTACGAGCAGTACTTC.

V gene TRBV18 combines with J gene TRBJ2-2, with 7 bases that match TRBD1. V gave up 3 bases and J gave up 2 bases; unmatched junction bases: 9. CDR1 and CDR2 (germline): KGHSH, LQKENI. The CDR3 extends over 17 amino acids. The CDR3 DNA is TGTGCCAGCTCACCCTCCGGGACAGCCGTAAACACCGGGGAGCTGTTTTTT. It yields the protein CASSPSGTAVNTGELFF.

This chain joins TRBV5-6 and TRBJ1-5; 9 positions agree with TRBD1. The CDR3 length is 15 residues. V lost 3 bases, J lost 7 bases, and 8 bases stayed unmatched. Germline-derived CDR1 and CDR2 are SGHDT and YYEEEE. CDR3 amino acids: CASSSGTGFFQPQHF. The CDR3 nucleotides are TGTGCCAGCAGCTCCGGGACAGGGTTCTTCCAGCCCCAGCATTTT.

The chain joins TRBV19 to TRBJ1-5; 7 nucleotides agree with TRBD1. The V gene's germline CDR1 is LNHDA and CDR2 SQIVND (reference sequence). The CDR3 runs to 13 residues. V was pared by 8 bases and J by 1 base, with 2 bases of the junction left unmatched. CDR3 region: CASQGGSNQPQHF. CDR3 nucleotide sequence: TGTGCCAGTCAGGGGGGAAGCAATCAGCCCCAGCATTTT.

V and J are TRBV2 and TRBJ1-1, with D unclear. This CDR3 has 11 amino acids. The V end lost 6 bases, the J end lost 2 bases, and 4 bases lay between the germline ends. Germline V gene data show CDR1 as SNHLY and CDR2 as FYNNEI. The CDR3 bases are TGTGCCAGCAGACTAAACACTGAAGCTTTCTTT. Encoded protein: CASRLNTEAFF.

The gene calls are TRBV29-1 and TRBJ1-6; TRBD1 matches at 11 bases. The V gene end was trimmed by 7 bases and the J gene end by 7 bases; junction bases not matched to a gene: 3. The germline V gene has CDR1 SQVTM and CDR2 ANQGSEA. The CDR3 length is 13 residues. CDR3 coding DNA: TGCAGCGCTCGGGACAGGGGGAATTCACCCCTCCACTTT. Encoded protein: CSARDRGNSPLHF.

This chain uses TRBV2 with TRBJ2-7, with no clear D. The CDR3 spans 14 residues. Trimming cost V 5 bases and J 3 bases, with 14 bases left between them. CDR1 and CDR2 (germline): SNHLY, FYNNEI. CDR3 in amino acids: CASSIDPPDYEQYF. The CDR3 coding sequence is TGTGCCAGCAGTATTGATCCCCCAGACTACGAGCAGTACTTC.

CDR3 coding DNA: TGCAGCGTTGTATTTCCCCAAAAACAGGGGAACTATGGCTACACCTTC. Its translation is CSVVFPQKQGNYGYTF. V gene TRBV29-1 combines with J gene TRBJ1-2, with 7 bases aligning to TRBD1. The trim removed 4 bases at V and 2 bases at J, leaving 13 bases unmatched. Germline V gene sequence: CDR1 SQVTM, CDR2 ANQGSEA. CDR3 length equals 16 residues.

This chain links TRBV3-1 (or the pseudogene TRBV3-2) with TRBJ1-6; 9 bases fit TRBD1. The CDR3 sequence is 17 residues long. Unmatched junction bases numbered 12, after V lost 5 bases and J lost 7 bases. Germline V gene sequence: CDR1 LGHDT, CDR2 YNNKEL (reference sequence). As DNA, the CDR3 is TGTGCCAGCAGCTCACGTGGGACAGGGCCCGTAAATTCACCCCTCCACTTT. Translated: CASSSRGTGPVNSPLHF.

The chain links TRBV19 to TRBJ2-7, with 11 positions matching TRBD1. The V and J ends lost 2 bases and 3 bases, in that order; junction bases with no gene match: 3. Germline values: CDR1 LNHDA, CDR2 SQIVND (reference sequence). The CDR3 has 15 amino acids. The CDR3 region has the DNA TGTGCCAGTAGTATACAGGGACAGGGGGTCTACGAGCAGTACTTC. Protein product: CASSIQGQGVYEQYF.

The V and J genes are TRBV4-2 and TRBJ2-1; 14 positions match TRBD2. The CDR3 sequence is 16 residues long. Germline trimming cut 2 bases from V and 9 bases from J; bases unmatched to any gene: 6. CDR1 is LGHNA and CDR2 is YNFKEQ in the germline V gene. The CDR3 DNA follows: TGTGCCAGCAGCCAACCTCGACTAGCGGGGGGGTCTGAGCAGTTCTTC. Its translation is CASSQPRLAGGSEQFF.

This clone occurred many times. DNA of the CDR3: TGTGCCAGCAGTGGGGACAGGATGGGCAATCAGCCCCAGCATTTT. Translation: CASSGDRMGNQPQHF. This chain links TRBV2 with TRBJ1-5; 8 nucleotides line up with TRBD1. The junction had 4 bases not matched to a gene; V was cut back by 4 bases and J by 2 bases. Per the germline V gene, CDR1 is SNHLY and CDR2 is FYNNEI. This CDR3 has 15 amino acids.

The chain carries TRBV19 and TRBJ1-1; 8 bases align to TRBD1. The CDR3 loop spans 14 amino acids. V shed 2 bases and J 6 bases; nucleotides not matched to a gene: 5. The V gene's germline CDR1 is LNHDA and CDR2 SQIVND (reference sequence). CDR3 amino acids: CASSIPGQAAEAFF. In DNA form, the CDR3 reads TGTGCCAGTAGTATACCGGGACAGGCGGCTGAAGCTTTCTTT.

The V gene is TRBV19, the J gene TRBJ2-7; 7 positions match TRBD2. Germline CDR1 LNHDA, CDR2 SQIVND (reference sequence). V gave up 3 bases and J gave up 3 bases; unmatched junction bases: 5. CDR3 size: 14 residues. Written as DNA, the CDR3 is TGTGCCAGTAGTATCGGGGGGAACCTCTACGAGCAGTACTTC. Protein sequence: CASSIGGNLYEQYF.

The J gene is TRBJ1-2, the V gene TRBV28; 7 bases agree with TRBD1. The CDR3 is made up of 15 amino acids. V lost 4 bases to trimming and J lost 1 base; unmatched junction nucleotides: 6. Per germline, CDR1 MDHEN and CDR2 SYDVKM. CDR3 region: CASSSAGTDNYGYTF. In DNA form, the CDR3 reads TGTGCCAGCAGTTCAGCCGGGACAGATAACTATGGCTACACCTTC.

The CDR3 is CASSPPKGLADAYNEQFF. The CDR3 DNA sequence: TGCGCCAGCAGCCCCCCAAAGGGACTAGCGGATGCCTACAATGAGCAGTTCTTC. The chain uses TRBV4-1 and TRBJ2-1, with 11 bases matching TRBD2. CDR1 MGHRA and CDR2 YSYEKL come from the germline V gene. Trimming took 4 bases from V and 2 from J; bases not matched to a gene: 10. The CDR3 is 18 residues long.

The V gene is TRBV5-1, the J gene TRBJ1-1, with D perhaps TRBD1 (6 bases). Per the germline V gene, CDR1 is SGHRS and CDR2 is YFSETQ. The CDR3 spans 13 residues. V was trimmed by 1 base and J by 9 bases, leaving 13 bases between them. CDR3: CASSLKAGEKAFF. Here the CDR3 DNA reads TGCGCCAGCAGCTTGAAGGCAGGGGAAAAAGCTTTCTTT.

V gene TRBV7-9 combines with J gene TRBJ2-1; TRBD1 matches 7 bases. Germline V gene lookup returns CDR1 SEHNR and CDR2 FQNEAQ (reference sequence). The J segment lost 2 bases and the V segment lost 5 bases, leaving 3 bases of the junction unmatched. This CDR3 spans 14 amino acids. CDR3 region: CASSPGTAYNEQFF. CDR3 nucleotide sequence: TGTGCCAGCAGCCCCGGGACAGCCTACAATGAGCAGTTCTTC.

The V call is TRBV11-2, the J call TRBJ2-1; tentative D call: TRBD1 (7 bases). Germline CDR1 is SGHAT and CDR2 is FQNNGV. Trimming pared 5 bases from V and 5 bases from J, leaving 19 bases between. CDR3 size: 16 residues. The CDR3 DNA is TGTGCCAGCAGCGGAGGGGGCGCGTATTCAAACAATGAGCAGTTCTTC. This translates into CASSGGGAYSNNEQFF.

The chain joins TRBV18 to TRBJ1-3; 8 bases agree with TRBD1. This CDR3 region has 17 residues. Trimming removed 5 bases from V and 2 bases from J; junction bases left unmatched: 11. Per germline, CDR1 KGHSH and CDR2 LQKENI. The CDR3 DNA sequence: TGTGCCAGCTCAACGACAGGGGCCTTAAGACCTGGAAACACCATATATTTT. Residues: CASSTTGALRPGNTIYF.

A note on this clone: Germline is not matched at one junction end, which may reflect a read error. V gene TRBV6-5 combines with J gene TRBJ2-7; D might be TRBD1 (6 bases). Per the germline V gene, CDR1 is MNHEY and CDR2 is SVGAGI. There are 13 residues in the CDR3. The CDR3 coding sequence is TGTGCCAGCAGTATAGGACAGCCCAACGATCAGTACTTC. It codes for CASSIGQPNDQYF.

The chain links TRBV10-1 to TRBJ2-2; a weak D match, TRBD1 (5 bases). The CDR3 covers 14 residues. V was trimmed by 4 bases and J by 2 bases, leaving 8 bases between them. CDR1 is WNHNN, CDR2 SYGVQD, per germline (reference sequence). The chain's CDR3 is CASSGQGNTGELFF. CDR3 nucleotide sequence: TGCGCCAGCAGTGGTCAGGGAAACACCGGGGAGCTGTTTTTT.

As to this clone: At one boundary the junction diverges from the germline segment, which might be a read error. This chain uses TRBV24-1 with TRBJ2-3, with a possible D match to TRBD2 (7 bases). The CDR3 contains 14 residues. The germline V gene encodes CDR1 KGHDR and CDR2 SFDVKD. The CDR3 sequence: CATSESGGTDTQYF. CDR3 DNA sequence: TGTGCCACCAGCGAGTCGGGGGGCACGGATACGCAGTATTTT.

This clone was detected once. The chain has TRBV7-6 and TRBJ1-1; D ambiguous. The germline gives CDR1 SGHVS, CDR2 FNYEAQ. This CDR3 comprises 14 residues. V lost 1 base, J lost 3 bases, and 9 bases lay in between. This chain's CDR3 is CASSLVAVDTEAFF. DNA for the CDR3: TGTGCCAGCAGCTTAGTGGCGGTAGACACTGAAGCTTTCTTT.